The rows below give T cell receptor beta chains drawn from one sample of a study of memory CD4+ T cells and cytomegalovirus serostatus. Clones were sequenced by immunoSEQ multiplex PCR, and TCRdb holds only the in-frame ones, with some missing. The table lists some 44,000 clones, over 70% of them singletons. Source material: memory CD4+ T cells from blood. The receptors come from an adult in good health and CMV-seronegative. The CDR3 runs from the conserved cysteine through the conserved F or W. D genes are given only for firm matches. Clone size is given for some rows only: seen once, a few or many times, or a class if the clone is expanded.

TRBV28	-	-	TRBJ1-6	TGTGCCAGCAGTTTTCAGCCTTCACCCCTCCACTTT	CASSFQPSPLHF
TRBV5-4	TRBD1	-	TRBJ1-6	TGTGCCAGCAGCTTGGGACAGGGTGGCTCACCCCTCCACTTT	CASSLGQGGSPLHF
TRBV19	TRBD1	-	TRBJ1-2	TGTGCCAGTAGTATAGATACCGACAGGGATGGCTACACCTTC	CASSIDTDRDGYTF
TRBV15	-	few	TRBJ2-7	TGTGCCACCAGCATCCTCAGGGGCTACGAGCAGTACTTC	CATSILRGYEQYF
TRBV5-4	TRBD2	-	TRBJ2-5	TGTGCCAGCAGCTGGGGCAGCGGGGGTGTTCAAGAGACCCAGTACTTC	CASSWGSGGVQETQYF
TRBV25-1	-	-	TRBJ2-1	TGTGCCAGCAGTGAGAGACTCTACAATGAGCAGTTCTTC	CASSERLYNEQFF
TRBV2	-	-	TRBJ2-3	TGTGCCAGCAGCGCAGATACGCAGTATTTT	CASSADTQYF
TRBV10-3	-	-	TRBJ2-3	TGTGCCATCAGTGAGGCAGGGGCTTTAACAGATACGCAGTATTTT	CAISEAGALTDTQYF
TRBV20-1	-	few	TRBJ2-5	TGCAGTGCTAGATTGGGAGAGACCCAGTACTTC	CSARLGETQYF
TRBV15	TRBD1	-	TRBJ1-3	TGTGCCACCAGCCCCCGACAGGGACTCTCTGGAAACACCATATATTTT	CATSPRQGLSGNTIYF
TRBV5-1	TRBD1	-	TRBJ1-1	TGCGCCAGCAGCTTGGCAACAGGGGGCTCCTCTGAAGCTTTCTTT	CASSLATGGSSEAFF
TRBV11-2	TRBD1	-	TRBJ1-2	TGTGCCAGCAGCTCGACAGGGCTCGGATATGGCTACACCTTC	CASSSTGLGYGYTF
TRBV5-1	-	-	TRBJ2-7	TGCGCCAGCAGCTCCCTGGGGCGGTCTGAAGAGCAGTACTTC	CASSSLGRSEEQYF
TRBV5-8	-	-	TRBJ1-2	TGTGCCAGCAGTCCTAATGGGCCCTACGGCTACACCTTC	CASSPNGPYGYTF